Listed below are T cell receptor beta chains from one sample, sequenced in a study of cytomegalovirus exposure and HLA in healthy donors. Using immunoSEQ multiplex PCR, the repertoire was profiled, and TCRdb retains in-frame clones only, with some absent. This sample has 190,000 or so clones; roughly 87% occur once, and the top ten carry about 1.6%. The sample consisted of PBMCs. The receptors stem from a man aged 50-59 years in good health and CMV-seronegative. Both conserved end residues are part of each CDR3. Fields, in order: clone size, J gene, V gene, D gene, CDR3 protein, CDR3 DNA. The D gene is left open where the match is weak. Clone size is shown for a subset of rows, as once, few, many or a class of expanded clone.

NA TRBJ2-7 TRBV30 NA CAWSRASEQYF TGTGCCTGGAGTAGAGCTTCCGAGCAGTACTTC
NA TRBJ2-5 TRBV19 TRBD1 CASSAPGQGSRETQYF TGTGCCAGTAGTGCCCCAGGACAGGGGTCGAGGGAGACCCAGTACTTC
once TRBJ2-3 TRBV7-2 NA CASSSPPDTQYF TGTGCCAGCAGCTCTCCCCCAGATACGCAGTATTTT
NA TRBJ2-1 TRBV12-5 TRBD2 CASGLPSGGNNEQFF TGTGCTAGTGGTTTGCCTAGCGGGGGGAACAATGAGCAGTTCTTC
NA TRBJ2-2 TRBV7-9 NA CATPQGRANTGELFF TGTGCCACACCCCAGGGGAGGGCGAACACCGGGGAGCTGTTTTTT
NA TRBJ2-7 TRBV6-5 NA CASREGSSYEQYF TGTGCCAGCAGAGAAGGGAGCTCCTACGAGCAGTACTTC
once TRBJ1-1 TRBV29-1 NA CSVEGAGLTEAFF TGCAGCGTTGAAGGGGCAGGGTTGACTGAAGCTTTCTTT
NA TRBJ1-5 TRBV19 NA CASSIDRNKPQHF TGTGCCAGTAGTATCGACAGGAATAAGCCCCAGCATTTT
NA TRBJ2-5 TRBV5-4 TRBD2 CASSPLGIAGEETQYF TGTGCCAGCAGCCCCTTAGGGATAGCGGGGGAAGAGACCCAGTACTTC
NA TRBJ2-7 TRBV27 TRBD2 CASSRTSGSSHEQYF TGTGCCAGCAGTCGGACTAGCGGGAGCTCCCACGAGCAGTACTTC
NA TRBJ1-2 TRBV5-1 NA CASSLALDYGYTF TGCGCCAGCAGCTTAGCGTTAGACTATGGCTACACCTTC
NA TRBJ2-7 TRBV19 TRBD2 CASSMWGGAAYEQYF TGTGCCAGTAGTATGTGGGGGGGAGCCGCGTACGAGCAGTACTTC
NA TRBJ1-6 TRBV7-9 NA CASSLATVRNSPLHF TGTGCCAGCAGCTTAGCGACAGTGAGAAATTCACCCCTCCACTTT
NA TRBJ2-3 TRBV5-1 TRBD2 CASSPTSGRALDTQYF TGCGCCAGCAGCCCGACTAGCGGGAGGGCCCTTGATACGCAGTATTTT
NA TRBJ2-1 TRBV5-4 NA CASRTGTRDEQFF TGTGCCAGCAGGACCGGGACTCGGGATGAGCAGTTCTTC
NA TRBJ1-6 TRBV27 NA CASSLVLSSYNSPLHF TGTGCCAGCAGTTTAGTGCTGAGCTCCTATAATTCACCCCTCCACTTT
NA TRBJ2-7 TRBV7-9 TRBD2 CASSPSGGPAEHEQYF TGTGCCAGCAGCCCTAGCGGGGGGCCCGCCGAACACGAGCAGTACTTC
NA TRBJ2-3 TRBV7-2 NA CASSHLVQGTDTQYF TGTGCCAGCAGTCATCTCGTACAGGGAACAGATACGCAGTATTTT
few TRBJ2-7 TRBV10-3 NA CAISRTEVTGEQYF TGTGCCATCAGTCGAACGGAGGTGACGGGCGAGCAGTACTTC
few TRBJ1-2 TRBV4-3 TRBD1 CASGTGTGYGYTF TGCGCCAGCGGTACCGGGACAGGATATGGCTACACCTTC
NA TRBJ1-1 TRBV18 TRBD1 CASSRTSTGYAAEAFF TGTGCCAGCTCACGAACCTCGACAGGGTACGCTGCTGAAGCTTTCTTT
once TRBJ2-5 TRBV5-1 NA CASTIAGAVQETQYF TGCGCCAGCACAATTGCGGGGGCCGTACAAGAGACCCAGTACTTC
NA TRBJ2-7 TRBV5-1 NA CASSLSGYEQYF TGCGCCAGCAGCCTGTCGGGGTACGAGCAGTACTTC
NA TRBJ2-7 TRBV5-1 TRBD2 CASSSTGGARGYEQYF TGCGCCAGCAGCTCCACCGGGGGGGCTAGGGGATACGAGCAGTACTTC
NA TRBJ2-5 TRBV5-1 NA CASSPQGRGETQYF TGCGCCAGCAGCCCACAGGGTAGAGGGGAGACCCAGTACTTC
NA TRBJ2-2 TRBV7-2 NA CASSLNGRNTGELFF TGTGCCAGCAGCTTAAACGGGAGAAACACCGGGGAGCTGTTTTTT
NA TRBJ2-5 TRBV9 TRBD2 CASSVGATSGGETQYF TGTGCCAGCAGCGTAGGGGCGACTAGCGGGGGAGAGACCCAGTACTTC
few TRBJ1-1 TRBV11-2 TRBD1 CASSLVYGGQGGFF TGTGCCAGCAGCTTGGTTTACGGGGGACAGGGGGGTTTCTTT
NA TRBJ2-7 TRBV7-2 NA CASSFRILGPYEQYF TGTGCCAGCAGCTTCCGAATACTAGGCCCCTACGAGCAGTACTTC
NA TRBJ2-3 TRBV29-1 NA CSVAQNRATASTDTQYF TGCAGCGTTGCTCAGAACAGGGCTACGGCTAGCACAGATACGCAGTATTTT
NA TRBJ1-1 TRBV10-3 TRBD1 CAIRDRGVNTEAFF TGTGCCATCCGGGACAGGGGGGTGAACACTGAAGCTTTCTTT
NA TRBJ2-7 TRBV25-1 NA CASRDFEEQYF TGTGCCAGCAGAGACTTTGAAGAGCAGTACTTC
NA TRBJ2-3 TRBV11-3 TRBD2 CASSFGGALGTQYF TGTGCCAGCAGCTTCGGGGGGGCTTTAGGTACGCAGTATTTT
NA TRBJ2-2 TRBV12-5 NA CASGLILGASTGELFF TGTGCTAGTGGTTTGATTCTAGGGGCTAGCACCGGGGAGCTGTTTTTT
NA TRBJ1-3 TRBV5-1 NA CASSTGTGTQRTGNTIYF TGCGCCAGCAGCACCGGAACGGGAACGCAACGCACTGGAAACACCATATATTTT
NA TRBJ2-5 TRBV5-6 TRBD1 CASSPGQGVDHLGETQYF TGTGCCAGCAGCCCTGGACAGGGGGTCGATCATTTAGGAGAGACCCAGTACTTC
few TRBJ1-1 TRBV6-6 NA CATRRGGITEAFF TGTGCCACTCGGCGGGGGGGCATCACTGAAGCTTTCTTT
NA TRBJ1-1 TRBV7-8 TRBD1 CAGSGQGPRPTEAFF TGTGCCGGCAGCGGACAGGGGCCAAGACCCACTGAAGCTTTCTTT
NA TRBJ2-3 TRBV11-2 NA CASSLVAGFTDTQYF TGTGCCAGCAGCTTAGTAGCCGGCTTCACAGATACGCAGTATTTT
once TRBJ2-4 TRBV5-1 TRBD1 CASSFRGPSEENIQYF TGCGCCAGCAGCTTCAGGGGGCCAAGCGAGGAAAACATTCAGTACTTC
NA TRBJ2-5 TRBV5-4 NA CATSGDGNQETQYF TGTGCCACCTCGGGGGACGGGAACCAAGAGACCCAGTACTTC
NA TRBJ1-6 TRBV18 NA CASSPGTRNSPLHF TGTGCCAGCTCACCCGGGACAAGAAATTCACCCCTCCACTTT
NA TRBJ1-2 TRBV5-4 TRBD1 CASSFTQGARGYTF TGTGCCAGCAGCTTCACACAGGGGGCACGGGGCTACACCTTC
few TRBJ2-6 TRBV5-4 NA CASSSTSSGANVLTF TGTGCCAGCAGCTCCACCAGCTCTGGGGCCAACGTCCTGACTTTC
NA TRBJ2-1 TRBV5-1 NA CASSFEQVNEQFF TGCGCCAGCAGCTTCGAACAGGTGAATGAGCAGTTCTTC
NA TRBJ2-5 TRBV4-2 TRBD2 CASSPSGAEETQYF TGTGCCAGCAGTCCTAGCGGGGCAGAAGAGACCCAGTACTTC
NA TRBJ2-7 TRBV5-4 NA CASSLDRRDNSYEQYF TGTGCCAGCAGCTTGGATCGGCGGGATAATAGCTACGAGCAGTACTTC